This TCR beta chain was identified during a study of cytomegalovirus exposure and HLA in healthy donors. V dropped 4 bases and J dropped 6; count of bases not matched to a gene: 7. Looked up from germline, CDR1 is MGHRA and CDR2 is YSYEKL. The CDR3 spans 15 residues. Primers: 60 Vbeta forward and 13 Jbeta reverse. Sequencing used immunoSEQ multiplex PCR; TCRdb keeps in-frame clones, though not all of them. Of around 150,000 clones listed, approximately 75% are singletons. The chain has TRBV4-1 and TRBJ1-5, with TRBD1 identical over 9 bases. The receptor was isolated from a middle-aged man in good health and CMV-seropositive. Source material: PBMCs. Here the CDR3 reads CASSPVGQGSQPQHF. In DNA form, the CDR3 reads TGCGCCAGCAGCCCCGTCGGACAGGGGTCTCAGCCCCAGCATTTT.